This T cell receptor beta chain came from a study of regulatory T cells in long-lasting Graves disease. The CDR3 loop spans 14 amino acids. Germline loops: CDR1 MNHNS, CDR2 SASEGT. Between the trimmed V and J ends, which lost 7 bases and 0 bases, there was a span of 12 bases. This clonotype has just a few counts. With iRepertoire HTBI primers and Arm-PCR of CDR3 regions, TCR beta libraries were built. TCRdb ran MiXCR on the multiplex PCR reads and lists one entry per CDR3 protein. This sample has about 620,000 distinct CDR3 sequences, with around 17% found just once. Time point noted: newly diagnosed GD, antithyroid drugs for less than 3 months. Scientists built the TCR library using RNA that was extracted from PBMCs. The same sample was also used in a study of T cells in Graves' hyperthyroidism and ophthalmopathy.

The genes are TRBV6-1 and TRBJ2-5; D gene unclear. The sequencing used peripheral blood mononuclear cells (PBMCs), collected at new diagnosis, from a patient treated with antithyroid drugs. The clonotype comes from a woman aged 30 to 39 with Graves disease. This CDR3 reads CASTTRDDQETQYF. The CDR3 DNA reads as TGTGCCAGCACGACCCGTGATGACCAAGAGACCCAGTACTTC.